Below are 8 T cell receptor beta chains sequenced from a single sample in a study of blood T cell repertoires in COVID-19. Using immunoSEQ multiplex PCR, the repertoire was profiled, and TCRdb retains in-frame clones only, with some absent. The sample includes 150,000 to 200,000 clones, around 90% of them seen just once. Source material: peripheral blood. The receptors derive from a man aged 60 to 69 with acute or convalescent COVID-19.

Turning to this clone: Other nucleotide sequences from this sample produce the same CDR3. The gene calls are TRBV5-1 and TRBJ2-3; possible D gene TRBD1, 6 bases. Germline V CDR1 and CDR2: SGHRS, YFSETQ. The CDR3 consists of 16 residues. Trimming pared 0 bases from V and 0 bases from J, leaving 11 bases between. The CDR3 spells CASSLDGGGSTDTQYF. CDR3 DNA sequence: TGCGCCAGCAGCTTGGATGGGGGCGGAAGCACAGATACGCAGTATTTT.

This clone was recorded a few times. This chain connects TRBV6-5 to TRBJ2-7; a weak D match, TRBD2 (5 bases). Trimming took off 5 bases at V and 3 bases at J, with 14 bases between the two ends. Germline loops: CDR1 MNHEY, CDR2 SVGAGI. The CDR3 is 14 amino acids. CDR3 in DNA: TGTGCCAGCAGTCGGACTCTTTCGGGCTACGAGCAGTACTTC. Protein: CASSRTLSGYEQYF.

This rearrangement joins TRBV19 to TRBJ1-5, with 7 bases that match TRBD1. Per germline, CDR1 LNHDA and CDR2 SQIVND (reference sequence). V shed 2 bases and J 3 bases; nucleotides not matched to a gene: 4. This CDR3 spans 15 amino acids. CDR3 DNA: TGTGCCAGTAGTATATGGCAGGGGGACAATCAGCCCCAGCATTTT. Translated: CASSIWQGDNQPQHF.

In DNA, the CDR3 is TGTGCCACCTCCTTCGCGGGACCCGGAACCTACGAGCAGTACTTC. Encoded protein: CATSFAGPGTYEQYF. The chain employs TRBV6-6 and TRBJ2-7, with D tentatively TRBD2 (6 bases). Germline V gives CDR1 MNHNY, CDR2 SVGAGI (reference sequence). The CDR3 runs to 15 residues. V lost 10 bases and J lost 2, with 21 bases in between.

The chain links TRBV19 to TRBJ2-3; a weak D match, TRBD2 (5 bases). This CDR3 is 15 amino acids long. V lost 7 bases, J lost 0 bases, and 14 bases lay in between. CDR1 is LNHDA and CDR2 is SQIVND in the germline V gene (reference sequence). CDR3 sequence (DNA): TGTGCCAGTATCGGAACCAGCGGCAGCACAGATACGCAGTATTTT. Protein: CASIGTSGSTDTQYF.

The gene calls are TRBV14 and TRBJ2-3, with a tentative D call TRBD1 (5 bases). The CDR3 covers 14 residues. Germline V gene sequence: CDR1 SGHDN, CDR2 FVKESK. Trimming stripped 3 bases from V and 4 bases from J, with 11 bases between. CDR3: CASSQQGWADTQYF. The CDR3 DNA reads as TGTGCCAGCAGCCAGCAGGGATGGGCAGATACGCAGTATTTT.

The V gene is TRBV19, the J gene TRBJ1-5; no reliable D call. Between the trimmed V and J ends, which lost 2 bases and 0 bases, there was a span of 8 bases. CDR3 size: 15 residues. CDR1 is LNHDA and CDR2 is SQIVND in the germline V gene (reference sequence). Written as DNA, the CDR3 is TGTGCCAGTAGTATATTGGCAAATAGCAATCAGCCCCAGCATTTT. It translates to CASSILANSNQPQHF.

The chain couples TRBV4-2 to TRBJ2-3; 15 nucleotides match TRBD2. CDR1 and CDR2 from the germline V gene are LGHNA and YNFKEQ. This CDR3 spans 18 amino acids. V dropped 7 bases and J dropped 1; count of bases not matched to a gene: 9. In nucleotides, the CDR3 is TGTGCCAGCACACACGGACTAGCGGGGGGGCCGGGCACAGATACGCAGTATTTT. As protein: CASTHGLAGGPGTDTQYF.